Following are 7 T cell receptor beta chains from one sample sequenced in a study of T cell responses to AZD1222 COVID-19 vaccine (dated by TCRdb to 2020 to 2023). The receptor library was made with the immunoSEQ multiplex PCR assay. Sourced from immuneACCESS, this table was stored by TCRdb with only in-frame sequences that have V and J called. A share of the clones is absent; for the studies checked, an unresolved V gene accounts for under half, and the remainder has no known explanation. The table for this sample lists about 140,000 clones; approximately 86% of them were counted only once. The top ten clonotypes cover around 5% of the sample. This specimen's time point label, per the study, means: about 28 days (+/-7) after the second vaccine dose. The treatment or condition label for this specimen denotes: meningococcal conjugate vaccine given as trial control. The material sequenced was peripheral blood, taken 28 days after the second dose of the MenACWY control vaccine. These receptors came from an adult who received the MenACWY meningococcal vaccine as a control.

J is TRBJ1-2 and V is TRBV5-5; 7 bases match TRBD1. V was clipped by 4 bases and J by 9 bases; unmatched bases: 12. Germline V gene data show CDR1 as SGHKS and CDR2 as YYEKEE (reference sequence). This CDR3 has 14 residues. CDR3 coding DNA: TGTGCCAGCAGCGTGGGACGGGACAGTCGGAGCTACACCTTC. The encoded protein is CASSVGRDSRSYTF.

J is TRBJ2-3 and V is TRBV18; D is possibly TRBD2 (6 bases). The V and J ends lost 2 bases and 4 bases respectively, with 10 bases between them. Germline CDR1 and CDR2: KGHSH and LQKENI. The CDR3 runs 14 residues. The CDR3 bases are TGTGCCAGCTCACCAAACGGGGGAGCAGATACGCAGTATTTT. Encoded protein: CASSPNGGADTQYF.

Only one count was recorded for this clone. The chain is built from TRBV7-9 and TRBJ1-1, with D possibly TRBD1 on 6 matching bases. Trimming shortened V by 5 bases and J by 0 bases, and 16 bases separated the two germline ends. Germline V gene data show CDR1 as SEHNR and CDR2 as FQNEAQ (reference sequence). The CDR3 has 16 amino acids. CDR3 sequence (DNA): TGTGCCAGCAGCCTGCCGACAGGCGATATGAACACTGAAGCTTTCTTT. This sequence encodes CASSLPTGDMNTEAFF.

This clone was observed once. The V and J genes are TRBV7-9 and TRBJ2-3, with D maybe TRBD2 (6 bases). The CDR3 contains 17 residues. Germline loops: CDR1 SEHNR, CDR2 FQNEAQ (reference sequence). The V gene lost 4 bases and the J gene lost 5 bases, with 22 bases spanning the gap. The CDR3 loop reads CASSSLRGGRFGDTQYF. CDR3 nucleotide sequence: TGTGCCAGCAGCTCCCTGAGGGGAGGTCGGTTTGGAGATACGCAGTATTTT.

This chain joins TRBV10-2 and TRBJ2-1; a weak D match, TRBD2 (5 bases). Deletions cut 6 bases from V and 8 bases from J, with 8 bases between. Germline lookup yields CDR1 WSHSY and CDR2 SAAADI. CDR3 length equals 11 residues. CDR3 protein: CASSRSDEQFF. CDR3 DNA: TGCGCCAGCAGCCGTAGCGATGAGCAGTTCTTC.

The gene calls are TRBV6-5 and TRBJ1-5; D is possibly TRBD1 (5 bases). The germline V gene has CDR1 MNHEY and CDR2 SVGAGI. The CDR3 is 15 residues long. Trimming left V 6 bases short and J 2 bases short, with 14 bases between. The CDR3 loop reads CASRKGRLGNQPQHF. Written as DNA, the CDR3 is TGTGCCAGCAGAAAGGGGCGGTTAGGCAATCAGCCCCAGCATTTT.

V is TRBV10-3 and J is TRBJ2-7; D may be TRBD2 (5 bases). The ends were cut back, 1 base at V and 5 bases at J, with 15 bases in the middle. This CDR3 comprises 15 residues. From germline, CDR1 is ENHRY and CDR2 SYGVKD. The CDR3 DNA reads TGTGCCATCAGTGAGTTTAGTGGGAGCCCCCACGAGCAGTACTTC. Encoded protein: CAISEFSGSPHEQYF.